These 18 T cell receptor beta chains were sequenced from one sample in a study of shared clonotypes between healthy human individuals. The data were produced by immunoSEQ multiplex PCR, yet TCRdb's version contains in-frame clones alone and is incomplete. The sample lists more than 1,200,000 clones; 97% to 99% were seen once. Material: naive CD4+ T cells sorted from blood. Sample subset: CD45RA+ positively selected. Receptor source: a young man in good health.

The CDR3 coding sequence is TGTGCCAGCAGCGTCCCTAGCGGGAGTACCGGGGAGCTGTTTTTT. As protein: CASSVPSGSTGELFF. The chain has TRBV9 and TRBJ2-2, with TRBD2 matching over 10 bases. The CDR3 is made up of 15 amino acids. With V trimmed by 2 bases and J by 5 bases, 3 bases remained unmatched. Germline-derived CDR1 and CDR2 are SGDLS and YYNGEE.

The genes are TRBV9 and TRBJ2-7; TRBD2 matches 7 bases. The CDR3 consists of 17 residues. V was clipped by 4 bases and J by 5 bases; unmatched bases: 18. Per the germline V gene, CDR1 is SGDLS and CDR2 is YYNGEE. The CDR3 DNA follows: TGTGCCAGCAGCCCTGTCCCCATTGGGGGGGGTTTACACGAGCAGTACTTC. It specifies CASSPVPIGGGLHEQYF.

This chain uses TRBV19 with TRBJ2-3; 11 positions match TRBD2. Germline CDR1 and CDR2: LNHDA and SQIVND (reference sequence). The CDR3 sequence is 16 residues long. J lost 0 bases, V lost 5 bases, and 4 bases had no gene match. In DNA form, the CDR3 reads TGTGCCAGTAGTCTGAGACTAGCGGGAAGCACAGATACGCAGTATTTT. Protein product: CASSLRLAGSTDTQYF. The whole variable domain, filled in from reference TRBV19 and TRBJ2-3, reads DGGITQSPKYLFRKEGQNVTLSCEQNLNHDAMYWYRQDPGQGLRLIYYSQIVNDFQKGDIAEGYSVSREKKESFPLTVTSAQKNPTAFYLCASSLRLAGSTDTQYFGPGTRLTVL.

With regard to this clone: This same CDR3 is encoded by further DNA sequences in the sample. The V call is TRBV7-2, the J call TRBJ2-2; possibly TRBD1 for D (5 bases). The CDR3 runs to 13 residues. The V end was cut by 5 bases, the J end by 5 bases, with 9 bases between. Germline V gene data show CDR1 as SGHTA and CDR2 as FQGNSA. The CDR3 DNA reads TGTGCCAGCAGCCCCCAGGGTACCGGGGAGCTGTTTTTT. This translates into CASSPQGTGELFF. The whole variable domain, filled in from reference TRBV7-2 and TRBJ2-2, reads GAGVSQSPSNKVTEKGKDVELRCDPISGHTALYWYRQSLGQGLEFLIYFQGNSAPDKSGLPSDRFSAERTGGSVSTLTIQRTQQEDSAVYLCASSPQGTGELFFGEGSRLTVL.

The chain is built from TRBV30 and TRBJ2-5; the D gene could be TRBD1 or TRBD2 (5 bases each). Germline V lookup: CDR1 GTSNPN, CDR2 SVGIG (reference sequence). The CDR3 sequence is 12 residues long. V lost 3 bases and J 4 bases, leaving 9 bases between the germline ends. For the CDR3, the DNA is TGTGCCTGGAGGGGGGATCGAGAGACCCAGTACTTC. This sequence encodes CAWRGDRETQYF.

The V and J genes are TRBV9 and TRBJ1-1; possible D gene TRBD1, 5 bases. The V end lost 6 bases, the J end lost 5 bases, and 20 bases lay between the germline ends. Per germline, CDR1 SGDLS and CDR2 YYNGEE. There are 15 residues in the CDR3. The CDR3 sequence: CASTSVDWRGTEAFF. The DNA of the CDR3 is TGTGCCAGCACCAGCGTAGATTGGAGGGGAACTGAAGCTTTCTTT.

The chain combines TRBV4-1 with TRBJ2-1; possible D gene TRBD2, 7 bases. The CDR3 extends over 17 amino acids. The V gene lost 0 bases and the J gene lost 8 bases, with 20 bases spanning the gap. Per germline, CDR1 MGHRA and CDR2 YSYEKL. The CDR3 sequence is CASSQERGGRGHDEQFF. The CDR3 region has the DNA TGCGCCAGCAGCCAAGAAAGGGGGGGGAGAGGGCACGATGAGCAGTTCTTC.

This clone was counted a single time. CDR3 DNA: TGCGCCAGCAGCTTGCACGGTGGGAGCTCCTACAATGAGCAGTTCTTC. The encoded protein is CASSLHGGSSYNEQFF. The rearrangement uses TRBV5-1 and TRBJ2-1, with a possible D match to TRBD2 (5 bases). The CDR3 is made up of 16 amino acids. Germline V gives CDR1 SGHRS, CDR2 YFSETQ. Deletions cut 1 base from V and 0 bases from J, with 11 bases between.

The chain uses TRBV5-1 and TRBJ2-7, with D unclear. Germline assignment: CDR1 SGHRS and CDR2 YFSETQ. V dropped 3 bases and J dropped 5 bases, with 15 bases sitting between them. The length of the CDR3 is 14 residues. The CDR3 loop is CASSSEPSLHEQYF. As DNA, the CDR3 is TGCGCCAGCAGCTCGGAACCCAGTCTCCACGAGCAGTACTTC.

The V gene is TRBV5-1, the J gene TRBJ1-2; 9 nucleotides line up with TRBD1. CDR3 length equals 15 residues. CDR1 and CDR2 from the germline V gene are SGHRS and YFSETQ. J lost 1 base, V lost 4 bases, and 5 bases had no gene match. For the CDR3, the DNA is TGCGCCAGCAGCAGCACAGGGGGCTATAACTATGGCTACACCTTC. Translating it yields CASSSTGGYNYGYTF. Based on the CDR3 plus reference TRBV5-1 and TRBJ1-2, the full variable domain is KAGVTQTPRYLIKTRGQQVTLSCSPISGHRSVSWYQQTPGQGLQFLFEYFSETQRNKGNFPGRFSGRQFSNSRSEMNVSTLELGDSALYLCASSSTGGYNYGYTFGSGTRLTVV.

The chain couples TRBV10-3 to TRBJ1-1, with D perhaps matching TRBD1 (6 bases). The length of the CDR3 is 16 residues. Trimming took 5 bases from V and 1 from J, leaving 17 bases between them. CDR1 and CDR2 (germline): ENHRY, SYGVKD. The CDR3 here is CAISPGAGRSNTEAFF. CDR3 nucleotides: TGTGCCATCAGTCCGGGGGCGGGGCGTTCGAACACTGAAGCTTTCTTT.

This rearrangement joins TRBV29-1 to TRBJ1-2; 10 nucleotides align to TRBD1. Per germline, CDR1 SQVTM and CDR2 ANQGSEA. The CDR3 length is 12 residues. V shed 5 bases and J 6 bases; nucleotides not matched to a gene: 3. CDR3 DNA: TGCAGCGTTAAAGGACAGGGGGATGGCTACACCTTC. Its translation: CSVKGQGDGYTF. Full variable domain (outside the CDR3, taken from reference TRBV29-1 and TRBJ1-2): SAVISQKPSRDICQRGTSLTIQCQVDSQVTMMFWYRQQPGQSLTLIATANQGSEATYESGFVIDKFPISRPNLTFSTLTVSNMSPEDSSIYLCSVKGQGDGYTFGSGTRLTVV.

This clone was counted a single time. J is TRBJ1-1 and V is TRBV7-3, with D perhaps TRBD1 (5 bases). V lost 1 base to trimming and J lost 0 bases, with 12 bases between them. The germline CDR1 and CDR2 sequences are SGHTA and FQGTGA. The CDR3 is 16 residues long. This CDR3 reads CASSLSPQTVNTEAFF. CDR3 nucleotides: TGTGCCAGCAGCTTAAGTCCCCAGACAGTGAACACTGAAGCTTTCTTT.

Of note for this clone: At the DNA level, this CDR3 is encoded by other sequences in the same sample as well. The chain is built from TRBV5-1 and TRBJ2-7; D unclear. V shed 0 bases and J shed 4 bases, with 8 bases lying between them. Germline V gene sequence: CDR1 SGHRS, CDR2 YFSETQ. This CDR3 has 13 amino acids. This chain's CDR3 is CASSLGQIYEQYF. DNA for the CDR3: TGCGCCAGCAGCTTGGGTCAGATTTACGAGCAGTACTTC.

The chain recombines TRBV9 with TRBJ2-1, with TRBD2 matching 8 bases. The CDR3 runs 14 residues. Germline assignment: CDR1 SGDLS and CDR2 YYNGEE. V lost 6 bases to trimming and J lost 5 bases; unmatched junction nucleotides: 7. The CDR3 loop reads CASTPGLVHNEQFF. In nucleotides, the CDR3 is TGTGCCAGCACACCGGGACTAGTTCACAATGAGCAGTTCTTC.

V and J are TRBV19 and TRBJ1-1, with D uncertain. The CDR3 loop spans 14 amino acids. V shed 10 bases and J shed 0 bases, with 15 bases lying between them. CDR1 and CDR2 from the germline V gene are LNHDA and SQIVND (reference sequence). The CDR3 DNA is TGTGCCACCGCTTTGGCCACCTTGAACACTGAAGCTTTCTTT. Its protein is CATALATLNTEAFF. The whole variable domain, remainder taken from reference TRBV19 and TRBJ1-1, is DGGITQSPKYLFRKEGQNVTLSCEQNLNHDAMYWYRQDPGQGLRLIYYSQIVNDFQKGDIAEGYSVSREKKESFPLTVTSAQKNPTAFYLCATALATLNTEAFFGQGTRLTVV.

This clone is a singleton in its sample. The rearrangement uses TRBV7-2 and TRBJ1-1; no reliable D call. V lost 1 base and J lost 2, with 8 bases in between. The germline CDR1 and CDR2 sequences are SGHTA and FQGNSA. The CDR3 sequence is 14 residues long. CDR3 coding DNA: TGTGCCAGCAGCTTAGGGTTAACAAACACTGAAGCTTTCTTT. It translates to CASSLGLTNTEAFF.

This clone occurred once. J is TRBJ2-7 and V is TRBV18; D is ambiguous. The CDR3 sequence is 14 residues long. Between the trimmed V and J ends, which lost 2 bases and 5 bases, there was a span of 13 bases. Germline-derived CDR1 and CDR2 are KGHSH and LQKENI. The CDR3 DNA reads as TGTGCCAGCTCACCATTGGGCAAAATGGACGAGCAGTACTTC. Its translation is CASSPLGKMDEQYF.